The T cell receptor beta chain under discussion was sequenced for a study of control samples from healthy donors and cancer patients. Using immunoSEQ multiplex PCR, the repertoire was profiled, and TCRdb retains in-frame clones only, with some absent. The data contain approximately 52,000 clones, roughly 95% of them singletons. This clone was counted a single time. Between the trimmed V and J ends, which lost 0 bases and 2 bases, there was a span of 13 bases. This CDR3 has 16 residues. The germline V gene encodes CDR1 LNHNV and CDR2 YYDKDF (reference sequence). The sequencing sample was made of blood. The rearrangement links TRBV15 to TRBJ2-5, with no clear D. This TCR was sampled from a woman between 18 and 29 years old in good health. The CDR3: CATSREGYRTQETQYF. CDR3 DNA sequence: TGTGCCACCAGCAGAGAAGGTTACAGAACGCAAGAGACCCAGTACTTC.